The entry below gives a single TCR beta chain sequence along with its context. Using a J-beta primer mix together with a sample-barcoded 5' primer, a second PCR was run for 7 to 11 cycles. TCRdb re-analysed the 5' RACE reads in MiXCR, keeping a single row per CDR3 protein. The sample holds more than 600,000 distinct CDR3 sequences, roughly 25% seen once. This sample was taken from a study of blood T cells in healthy people across ages. These same data were also listed under a study on T cells of mothers and their children.

The source of this sequence is a boy between 10 and 17 years old in good health. Source material: blood.

The CDR3 DNA sequence: TGTGCCAGCAGCCAAGATCGGTTAGCCCGGGGGGAGCAGTACTTC. This gives the protein CASSQDRLARGEQYF. This chain uses TRBV3-1 with TRBJ2-5; TRBD2 aligns across 7 bases. CDR1 LGHDT and CDR2 YNNKEL come from the germline V gene (reference sequence). Trimming at V came to 0 bases and at J to 11 bases, leaving 12 bases not matched to a gene. The CDR3 loop spans 15 amino acids.